The present TCR beta chain was sequenced within a study of shared clonotypes between healthy human individuals. Study as a whole: Serving as donors were a couple of women and three men, whose ages spanned 18 to 49.

As to this clone: The antigen is undetermined. The germline gene is not matched at one end of the junction; a read error may be the cause.

Germline-derived CDR1 and CDR2 are SGHRS and YFSETQ. CDR3 length: 14 amino acids. The method was immunoSEQ multiplex PCR; TCRdb's version includes in-frame clones alone and lacks a portion of them. This table holds 2,500,000 or so clones, over 85% found once. Broader study findings: How much donors shared clonotypes was expected to be affected by sequencing depth.

The TCR comes from a man aged 18 to 29 in good health. The sample taken for sequencing was naive CD4+ T cells sorted from blood. Sample subset: CD45RA+ positively selected. V is TRBV5-1 and J is TRBJ2-1; 12 bases map to TRBD1. The DNA for the CDR3 is TGCGCCAGCAGCCCGGGGACAGGGGGCAATGGGCAGTTCTTC. Its translation is CASSPGTGGNGQFF.